Below, 23 T cell receptor beta chains from the same sample are listed, as sequenced in a study of breast tumors, draining lymph nodes, adjacent tissues. Axillary draining lymph nodes of breast cancer patients supplied the node samples. TCRdb reanalysed the multiplex PCR reads using MiXCR and keeps one entry per CDR3 protein. The sample includes 160,000 or so distinct CDR3 sequences, more than 25% of them seen just once. Sequencing was carried out using axillary lymph node tissue. These receptors were taken from a female donor with breast cancer. Some clones in this sample may be carry-over from other donors' samples.

The chain has TRBV24-1 and TRBJ1-2; the D gene is possibly TRBD1 (5 bases). The length of the CDR3 is 15 residues. Deletions cut 4 bases from V and 6 bases from J, with 17 bases between. Germline CDR1 KGHDR, CDR2 SFDVKD. CDR3 amino acids: CATSESIQGSDGYTF. Written as DNA, the CDR3 is TGTGCCACCAGTGAATCTATCCAGGGATCCGATGGCTACACCTTC.

Of note for this clonotype: As the CDR3 is not closed by the conserved phenylalanine or tryptophan, this likely results from a read error. This rearrangement joins TRBV7-9 to TRBJ1-4; no clear D gene. This CDR3 spans 13 amino acids. Germline V gene lookup returns CDR1 SEHNR and CDR2 FQNEAQ (reference sequence). Trimming pared 1 base from V and 4 bases from J, leaving 4 bases between. The CDR3 sequence is CASSLEGNEKLFL. CDR3 in DNA: TGTGCCAGCAGCTTAGAGGGTAATGAAAAACTGTTTCTT.

There are many counts of this clonotype. The chain couples TRBV7-9 to TRBJ2-1, with TRBD2 matching over 13 bases. This CDR3 has 16 residues. The V gene's germline CDR1 is SEHNR and CDR2 FQNEAQ (reference sequence). The V gene end was trimmed by 5 bases and the J gene end by 6 bases; junction bases not matched to a gene: 7. CDR3 amino acids: CASSPPGLAGVNEQFF. DNA of the CDR3: TGTGCCAGCAGCCCCCCCGGACTAGCGGGGGTCAATGAGCAGTTCTTC.

As concerns this clonotype: A much larger clone is a single base away; this may be a read error. This sequence joins TRBV6-1 and TRBJ1-5; D is unresolved. This CDR3 region has 16 residues. The germline V gene has CDR1 MNHNS and CDR2 SASEGT. Between the trimmed V and J ends, which lost 4 bases and 1 base, there was a span of 14 bases. CDR3 protein: CASSGAPRVSNQPQHF. CDR3 nucleotides: TGTGCCAGCAGTGGAGCCCCTCGGGTAAGCAATCAGCCCCAGCATTTT.

There are many counts of this clonotype. The chain joins TRBV5-8 to TRBJ1-5, with a weak D call TRBD1 (5 bases). The germline CDR1 and CDR2 sequences are SGHTS and YDEGEE. The CDR3 is 15 amino acids. Trimming left V 0 bases short and J 0 bases short, with 7 bases between. CDR3 coding DNA: TGTGCCAGCAGCTTGGGGGGGGTTAGCAATCAGCCCCAGCATTTT. It encodes CASSLGGVSNQPQHF.

This clonotype has at least ten counts. The rearrangement joins TRBV6-4 to TRBJ2-1; 7 bases match TRBD2. Germline V gene sequence: CDR1 MRHNA, CDR2 SNTAGT. With 6 bases clipped from V and 9 bases from J, the junction kept 8 bases outside the gene matches. This CDR3 contains 13 residues. The CDR3 DNA is TGTGCCAGCAGGGGGGGGGTACTTGGTGAGCAGTTCTTC. Translated, it gives CASRGGVLGEQFF.

The genes are TRBV5-1 and TRBJ2-3; 13 nucleotides agree with TRBD2. The CDR3 totals 15 residues. Trimming cost V 2 bases and J 11 bases; bases outside gene matches: 8. CDR1 and CDR2 from the germline V gene are SGHRS and YFSETQ. The CDR3 spells CASSLGLAGVDGQYF. The CDR3 bases are TGCGCCAGCAGCTTAGGACTAGCGGGAGTTGATGGGCAGTATTTT.

Points on this clonotype: An end of the junction differs from the germline gene, which may be a read error. The rearrangement uses TRBV5-1 and TRBJ2-7, with D perhaps matching TRBD1 or TRBD2 (5 bases each). CDR3 length: 13 residues. In germline, CDR1 is SGHRS, CDR2 YFSETQ. CDR3 residues: CASSSRDAYGQYF. In nucleotides, the CDR3 is TGCGCCAGCAGCTCTAGGGACGCCTACGGGCAGTACTTC.

In regard to this clonotype: As the CDR3 is not closed by the conserved phenylalanine or tryptophan, this likely results from a read error. The limits of the CDR3 on the DNA are not certain, so only TCRdb's listed CDR3 is given. V is TRBV7-9 and J is TRBJ2-7. The germline CDR1 and CDR2 sequences are SEHNR and FQNEAQ (reference sequence). The CDR3 numbers 14 amino acids, ends counted. This CDR3 reads CASSLSGRPYERYL.

This clonotype was seen ten or more times. V and J are TRBV12-3 or TRBV12-4 and TRBJ1-4; D is unclear. The V end was cut by 7 bases, the J end by 0 bases, with 9 bases between. The CDR3 totals 14 residues. CDR3 coding DNA: TGTGCCAGCACCCCGGATGCAACTAATGAAAAACTGTTTTTT. Translation: CASTPDATNEKLFF.

The chain joins TRBV6-2 or TRBV6-3 to TRBJ2-2; the D is unclear. CDR3 length: 15 residues. Between the trimmed V and J ends, which lost 10 bases and 1 base, there was a span of 16 bases. Germline values: CDR1 MNHEY, CDR2 SVGEGT. CDR3 nucleotide sequence: TGTGCCACCCTGCCGGCAAACCAGAACACCGGGGAGCTGTTTTTT. Translated, it gives CATLPANQNTGELFF.

There are many counts of this clonotype. This rearrangement joins TRBV12-3 or TRBV12-4 to TRBJ1-6; no reliable D call. The CDR3 runs 15 residues. Trimming left V 5 bases short and J 5 bases short, with 13 bases between. The CDR3 reads CASSLRDMHNSPLHF. The CDR3 bases are TGTGCCAGCAGTCTCCGGGATATGCATAATTCACCCCTCCACTTT.

With regard to this clonotype: One base away lies a much larger clone, so this may be a sequencing read error. This chain connects TRBV9 to TRBJ1-2; 11 bases match TRBD1. The V gene's germline CDR1 is SGDLS and CDR2 YYNGEE. CDR3 size: 15 residues. The CDR3 nucleotides are TGTGCCAGCAGCGGGTCCGGGACAGGGGGTTTCGGCTCCACCTTC. As protein: CASSGSGTGGFGSTF.

This sequence joins TRBV11-1 and TRBJ2-3, with D uncertain. Germline V gives CDR1 SGHAT, CDR2 FQDESV (reference sequence). This CDR3 is built from 15 residues. V gave up 3 bases and J gave up 0 bases, with 10 bases separating them. CDR3 sequence (DNA): TGTGCCAGCAGCTTTCTAGTAACTAGCACAGATACGCAGTATTTT. Protein sequence: CASSFLVTSTDTQYF.

This clonotype occurred a few times. CDR3 in amino acids: CASSLLGGGSYEQYF. CDR3 nucleotide sequence: TGTGCCAGCAGCTTACTCGGCGGGGGGTCCTACGAGCAGTACTTC. The chain recombines TRBV13 with TRBJ2-7; 8 bases fit TRBD2. V lost 2 bases and J lost 1; bases outside the gene matches: 4. CDR1 PRHDT and CDR2 FYEKMQ come from the germline V gene (reference sequence). CDR3 length: 15 residues.

This clonotype was seen ten or more times. A much larger clone lies one base from this, so it may be a read error. The V and J genes are TRBV2 and TRBJ1-4; perhaps TRBD1 as D (5 bases). Germline values: CDR1 SNHLY, CDR2 FYNNEI. This CDR3 contains 19 residues. CDR3 loop: CASSEVSGVVTATNENLFF. DNA of the CDR3: TGTGCCAGCAGTGAAGTCTCGGGGGTCGTAACTGCAACTAATGAAAACCTGTTTTTT.

For this clonotype: Being one base from a much bigger clone, this may be a read error. The V gene is TRBV3-1, the J gene TRBJ2-7; D perhaps matches TRBD1 (7 bases). The CDR3 length is 15 residues. Looked up from germline, CDR1 is LGHDT and CDR2 is YNNKEL (reference sequence). V was cut by 6 bases and J by 2 bases, with 17 bases left in between. The CDR3 region has the DNA TGTGCCAGCAGTCACGGAGGGGGCCCCGCCTACGAGCAGTACTTC. This encodes CASSHGGGPAYEQYF.

This clonotype appeared many times. V usage is TRBV2 and J usage is TRBJ1-3, with unresolved D. Looked up from germline, CDR1 is SNHLY and CDR2 is FYNNEI. V lost 5 bases and J lost 0, with 26 bases in between. The CDR3 sequence is 20 residues long. This CDR3 is CASSLTPRGEPANSGNTIYF. In DNA form, the CDR3 reads TGTGCCAGCAGTCTAACCCCTCGCGGGGAACCTGCGAACTCTGGAAACACCATATATTTT.

This clonotype was found many times. V and J are TRBV19 and TRBJ2-3; the match to TRBD1 covers 7 bases. The CDR3 is 17 residues long. The germline V gene has CDR1 LNHDA and CDR2 SQIVND (reference sequence). Trimming at V came to 9 bases and at J to 1 base, leaving 16 bases not matched to a gene. This CDR3 reads CASRRQGSLGGTDTQYF. The DNA for the CDR3 is TGTGCCAGCCGTCGACAGGGCAGCTTAGGGGGCACAGATACGCAGTATTTT.

This clonotype was counted at least ten times. V and J are TRBV11-2 and TRBJ1-1; the D is unclear. V was clipped by 5 bases and J by 0 bases, with 13 bases between them. The CDR3 sequence is 15 residues long. The germline CDR1 and CDR2 sequences are SGHAT and FQNNGV. The CDR3 coding sequence is TGTGCCAGCAGCCGCGTGGGCTCGCTGAACACTGAAGCTTTCTTT. As protein: CASSRVGSLNTEAFF. The variable domain in full, completed from reference TRBV11-2 and TRBJ1-1, reads EAGVAQSPRYKIIEKRQSVAFWCNPISGHATLYWYQQILGQGPKLLIQFQNNGVVDDSQLPKDRFSAERLKGVDSTLKIQPAKLEDSAVYLCASSRVGSLNTEAFFGQGTRLTVV.

This clonotype was recorded many times. The chain links TRBV20-1 to TRBJ2-1, with 8 positions matching TRBD2. Germline loops: CDR1 DFQATT, CDR2 SNEGSKA (reference sequence). J was trimmed by 5 bases and V by 0 bases; bases with no gene match: 15. This CDR3 is 18 amino acids long. For the CDR3, the DNA is TGCAGTGCTAGAGATAGGGGTCTAGCGGGTCTAATAAACAATGAGCAGTTCTTC. Translating it yields CSARDRGLAGLINNEQFF.

This clonotype showed up many times. The chain is built from TRBV18 and TRBJ1-6; D might be TRBD1 (6 bases). V lost 2 bases, J lost 6 bases, and 14 bases lay in between. Germline CDR1 reads KGHSH; CDR2 reads LQKENI. The CDR3 is 16 amino acids. CDR3 coding DNA: TGTGCCAGCTCACCATACTCTTTGGACAGTAATTCACCCCTCCACTTT. Its translation is CASSPYSLDSNSPLHF.

This clonotype was seen only once. Given the absence of the conserved phenylalanine or tryptophan at the CDR3 end, a read error is likely. This sequence joins TRBV20-1 and TRBJ2-5, with 9 bases identical to TRBD2. Trimming cost V 5 bases and J 5 bases; bases outside gene matches: 6. Germline V gene sequence: CDR1 DFQATT, CDR2 SNEGSKA (reference sequence). The CDR3 loop spans 13 amino acids. The CDR3 sequence: CSAYLAGKETQYL. The CDR3 nucleotides read TGCAGTGCTTATCTAGCGGGAAAGGAGACCCAGTACCTC.